The text below deals with one T cell receptor (beta chain). The antigen remains unidentified. The CDR3 contains 12 residues. Germline V gene data show CDR1 as MDHEN and CDR2 as SYDVKM. The V segment lost 6 bases and the J segment 7 bases; nucleotides outside the gene matches: 3. The data derive from a study of radiotherapy plus CTLA-4 blockade in lung cancer. Study-level background: In approximately 17% of patients, objective responses were seen; approximately 34% had disease control. Broader study findings: Best predicting response, reportedly, were early blood T cell clone dynamics, with interferon-beta. There was expansion of tumor-derived TCR clones in blood after radiotherapy plus ipilimumab.

Sequenced by immunoSEQ multiplex PCR; TCRdb stores in-frame clones only, minus some. The table lists some 110,000 clones, 78% of them singletons. Focal radiation was given together with CTLA-4 blockade (ipilimumab) to patients with chemo-refractory metastatic non-small-cell lung cancer. Sample: peripheral blood, taken from a patient treated with radiotherapy plus ipilimumab. This clonotype originated in a human donor with non-small cell lung cancer who had a partial response to radiotherapy plus ipilimumab. The V and J genes are TRBV28 and TRBJ1-2; 9 bases are shared with TRBD1. CDR3: CASSTGGLGYTF. The CDR3 nucleotides are TGTGCCAGCAGCACAGGGGGCCTTGGCTACACCTTC.